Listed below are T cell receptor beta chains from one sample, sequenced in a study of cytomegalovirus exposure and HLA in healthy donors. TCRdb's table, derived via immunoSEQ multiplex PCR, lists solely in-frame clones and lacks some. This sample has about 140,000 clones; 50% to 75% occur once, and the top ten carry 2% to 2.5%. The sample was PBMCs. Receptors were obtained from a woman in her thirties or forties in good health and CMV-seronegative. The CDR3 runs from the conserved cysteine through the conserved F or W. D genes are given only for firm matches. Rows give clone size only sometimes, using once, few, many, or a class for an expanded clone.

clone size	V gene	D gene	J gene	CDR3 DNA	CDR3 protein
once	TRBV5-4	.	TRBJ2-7	TGTGCCAGCAGCTTGCCCGAGACCTACGAGCAGTACTTC	CASSLPETYEQYF
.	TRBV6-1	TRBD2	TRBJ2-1	TGTGCCAGCACCGAGCGGGACTCTGGCAATGAGCAGTTCTTC	CASTERDSGNEQFF
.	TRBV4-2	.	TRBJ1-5	TGTGCCAGCAGCCAAAATGGAGGTCAATCTCGGGTTCAGCCCCAGCATTTT	CASSQNGGQSRVQPQHF
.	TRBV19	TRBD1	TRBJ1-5	TGTGCCAGTAGTATAGAGACAGGGATCAATCAGCCCCAGCATTTT	CASSIETGINQPQHF
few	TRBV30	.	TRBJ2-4	TGTGCTTTTTCCCGAGGGAATGTAGAAAACATTCAGTACTTC	CAFSRGNVENIQYF
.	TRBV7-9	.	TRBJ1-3	TGTGCCAGCAGCCCGGGACACCCTGGGAGCGGAAACACCATATATTTT	CASSPGHPGSGNTIYF
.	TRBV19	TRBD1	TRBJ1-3	TGTGCCAGTGGGGGACAGGGACACACCATATATTTT	CASGGQGHTIYF
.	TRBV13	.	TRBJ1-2	TGTGCCAGCAGCCTGACAGATAACTATGGCTACACCTTC	CASSLTDNYGYTF
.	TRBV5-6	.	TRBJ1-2	TGTGCCAGCAGCTCCCAGGATATCTATGGCTACACCTTC	CASSSQDIYGYTF
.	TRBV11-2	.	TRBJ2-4	TGTGCCAGCAGCGATTTAGTGTGGGGCCAAATCAACATTCAGTACTTC	CASSDLVWGQINIQYF
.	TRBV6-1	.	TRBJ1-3	TGTGCCAGCACCCTTGGACCCGGGGACACCATATATTTT	CASTLGPGDTIYF
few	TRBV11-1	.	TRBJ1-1	TGTGCCAGCAGCTTAGCCGGACAACTCAACACTGAAGCTTTCTTT	CASSLAGQLNTEAFF
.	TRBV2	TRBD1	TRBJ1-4	TGTGCCAGCAGAAACGAGGGGGCTTGGGGTGAAAAACTGTTTTTT	CASRNEGAWGEKLFF
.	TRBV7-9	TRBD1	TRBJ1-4	TGTGCCAGCAGCTTACAGGGGGAAAGAGCAAAACTGTTTTTT	CASSLQGERAKLFF
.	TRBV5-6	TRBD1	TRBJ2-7	TGTGCCAGCAGCAAGGACAGGAATAACTACGAGCAGTACTTC	CASSKDRNNYEQYF
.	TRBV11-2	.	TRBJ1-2	TGTGCCAGCAGTTGGGGAGGGGACGGCTACACCTTC	CASSWGGDGYTF
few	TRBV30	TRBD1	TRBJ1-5	TGTGCCTGGAGTCCCCAGGGGGCCCGTGCCTATCAGCCCCAGCATTTT	CAWSPQGARAYQPQHF
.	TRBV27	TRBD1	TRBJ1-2	TGTGCCAGCCTGAGTGGGCACACAGGGGACTATGGCTACACCTTC	CASLSGHTGDYGYTF
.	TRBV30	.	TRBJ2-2	TGTGCCTGGAGTCTCAGGAACACCGGGGAGCTGTTTTTT	CAWSLRNTGELFF